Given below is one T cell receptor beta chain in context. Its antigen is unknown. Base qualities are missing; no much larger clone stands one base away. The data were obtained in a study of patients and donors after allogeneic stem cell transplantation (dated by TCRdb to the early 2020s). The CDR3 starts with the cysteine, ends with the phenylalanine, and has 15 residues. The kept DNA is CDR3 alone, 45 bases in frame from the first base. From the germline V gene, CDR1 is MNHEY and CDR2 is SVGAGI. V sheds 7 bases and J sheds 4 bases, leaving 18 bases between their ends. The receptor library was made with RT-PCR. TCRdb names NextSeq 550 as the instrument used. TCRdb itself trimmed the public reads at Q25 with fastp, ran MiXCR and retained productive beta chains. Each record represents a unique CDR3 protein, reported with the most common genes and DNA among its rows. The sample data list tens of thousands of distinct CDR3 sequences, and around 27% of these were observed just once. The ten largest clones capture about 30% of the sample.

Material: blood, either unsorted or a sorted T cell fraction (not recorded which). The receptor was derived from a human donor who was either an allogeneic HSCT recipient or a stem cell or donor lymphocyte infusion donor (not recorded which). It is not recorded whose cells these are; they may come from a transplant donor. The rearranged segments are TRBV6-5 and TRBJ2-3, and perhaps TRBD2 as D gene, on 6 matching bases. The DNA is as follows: TGTGCCAGCACGGTCCGCGGGACTTACGCAGATACGCAGTATTTT. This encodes CASTVRGTYADTQYF.